The T cell receptor (beta chain) under discussion was sequenced for a study of regulatory T cells in long-lasting Graves disease. About the study: Less than 3 months of antithyroid drugs had been taken by newly diagnosed Graves' patients.

This clonotype was seen many times. Antigen specificity is unknown. HTBI primers from iRepertoire and Arm-PCR of CDR3 regions yielded the TCR beta libraries. MiXCR, run by TCRdb on the multiplex PCR reads, gives a single entry per CDR3 protein. The table has approximately 250,000 distinct CDR3 sequences, 15% to 20% seen once; the top ten hold around 20%. CDR3 length: 11 residues. Germline V lookup: CDR1 ENHRY, CDR2 SYGVKD. Trimming took 10 bases from V and 1 from J, leaving 7 bases between them. Study observations and caveats: Repertoires from persistent disease leaned toward TRBV28, TRBJ1-2 and TRBJ2-5.

Time point denoted: newly diagnosed GD, antithyroid drugs for less than 3 months. From RNA extracted from PBMCs, the TCR library was made. The rearrangement uses TRBV10-3 and TRBJ1-1, with a possible D match to TRBD1 (5 bases). Sequencing used peripheral blood mononuclear cells (PBMCs), obtained at new diagnosis, from a patient treated with antithyroid drugs. The clonotype was recovered from a female donor with Graves disease. The CDR3 spells CATTGNTEAFF. The CDR3 DNA reads as TGTGCCACTACAGGGAACACTGAAGCTTTCTTT.